This record looks at one T cell receptor beta chain sequence and its context. This sample is drawn from a study of blood T cell repertoires in COVID-19. As for the study in general: COVID-19 samples from acute and convalescent phases originated in the United States, Italy and Spain. PBMCs, B-cell-depleted T cells, or T cells provided the cDNA or gDNA that made up the material.

As processed by the authors: Nucleated cell number was recorded as an estimate derived from reference gene primer amplification. Produced via immunoSEQ multiplex PCR; TCRdb's table is partial and in-frame only. For V, J and clone size, that table is used; D and trimming come from the DNA. The table lists approximately 88,000 clones, 60% to 85% of them singletons. The CDR3 consists of 14 residues. V shed 5 bases and J shed 5 bases, with 12 bases lying between them. CDR1 and CDR2 from the germline V gene are LNHDA and SQIVND (reference sequence). What was sequenced was peripheral blood. The sequence was obtained from a man aged 50 to 60 who had recovered from COVID-19. The genes are TRBV19 and TRBJ2-2; perhaps TRBD1 as D (6 bases). The CDR3 loop reads CASSPKTGTGELFF. The CDR3 DNA reads as TGTGCCAGTAGTCCGAAGACAGGTACCGGGGAGCTGTTTTTT.